This TCR beta chain was profiled in a study of shared clonotypes between healthy human individuals. Whole-study findings and limits: The authors sampled blood alone, and tissue repertoires likely differ. Clonotypes shared by all four donors outscored non-shared clonotypes in generation probability. Having only a few donors restricted how much genetic and exposure-history diversity was captured. When naive CD4 clonotypes were compared across several donors, around 4.6% were shared.

As regards this clone: Its antigen remains unidentified.

Germline V gene lookup returns CDR1 MGHRA and CDR2 YSYEKL. The V end was cut by 2 bases, the J end by 6 bases, with 16 bases between. The CDR3 has 15 residues. Assay used: immunoSEQ multiplex PCR; TCRdb lists only in-frame clones, some missing. Of around 550,000 clones listed, approximately 95% are singletons. CD45RO-negative, CCR7-selected cells formed the naive CD8 fraction, which excluded terminally differentiated effector memory CD45RA+ cells. The sample taken for sequencing was naive CD8+ T cells sorted from blood. The TCR was taken from a woman younger than 45 in good health. This chain links TRBV4-1 with TRBJ1-2; D is perhaps TRBD1 (6 bases). CDR3 nucleotides: TGCGCCAGCAGCCAATTAACAGGGATAGTGGATGGCTACACCTTC. This translates into CASSQLTGIVDGYTF.